This T cell receptor beta chain was sequenced for a study of blood T cell repertoires in COVID-19. For the study at large: The United States, Italy and Spain provided the acute and convalescent COVID-19 samples.

CDR3 size: 18 residues. Germline CDR1 MNHEY, CDR2 SMNVEV (reference sequence). V lost 1 base, J lost 2 bases, and 10 bases stayed unmatched. Only in-frame clones appear in the TCRdb table, and some are missing; sequencing was by immunoSEQ multiplex PCR. Of roughly 120,000 clones in the sample, roughly 90% were seen once. The sequencing sample was made of peripheral blood. The sequence derives from a man aged 45 to 65 with active COVID-19. The gene calls are TRBV27 and TRBJ2-2; 7 bases line up with TRBD1. CDR3 in amino acids: CASSLFPGQVSNTGELFF. The CDR3 bases are TGTGCCAGCAGTTTATTCCCCGGACAGGTTTCAAACACCGGGGAGCTGTTTTTT.